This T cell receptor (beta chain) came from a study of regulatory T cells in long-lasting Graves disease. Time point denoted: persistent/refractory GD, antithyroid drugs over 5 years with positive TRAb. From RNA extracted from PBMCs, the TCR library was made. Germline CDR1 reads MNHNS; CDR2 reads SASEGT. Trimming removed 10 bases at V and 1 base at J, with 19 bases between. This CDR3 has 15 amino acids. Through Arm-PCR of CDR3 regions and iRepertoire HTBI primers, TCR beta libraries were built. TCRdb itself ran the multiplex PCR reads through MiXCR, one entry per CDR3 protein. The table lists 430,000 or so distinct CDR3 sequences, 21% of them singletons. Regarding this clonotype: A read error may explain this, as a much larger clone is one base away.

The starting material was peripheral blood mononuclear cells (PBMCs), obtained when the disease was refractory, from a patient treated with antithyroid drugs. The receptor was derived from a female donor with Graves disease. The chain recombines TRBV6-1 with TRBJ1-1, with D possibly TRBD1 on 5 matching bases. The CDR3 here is CANSTRGAPNTEAFF. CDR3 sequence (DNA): TGTGCCAACAGCACCCGTGGGGCCCCGAACACTGAAGCTTTCTTT.